This record looks at one T cell receptor beta chain sequence and its context. The data originate from a study of cytomegalovirus exposure and HLA in healthy donors. V was shortened by 0 bases and J by 8 bases, with 8 bases between the two germline ends. CDR1 and CDR2 from the germline V gene are SGHNT and YYREEE (reference sequence). The CDR3 has 13 residues. The data were produced by immunoSEQ multiplex PCR, yet TCRdb's version contains in-frame clones alone and is incomplete. Of some 210,000 clones detected, about nine tenths appear once; the ten largest clones hold 1.5% to 2.5%. J is TRBJ1-4 and V is TRBV5-4; D may be TRBD1 (5 bases). The clonotype was recovered from a woman aged 18-29 years in good health and CMV-seropositive. The source material was PBMCs. The chain's CDR3 is CASSLAGGEKLFF. DNA for the CDR3: TGTGCCAGCAGCTTGGCCGGGGGGGAAAAACTGTTTTTT.